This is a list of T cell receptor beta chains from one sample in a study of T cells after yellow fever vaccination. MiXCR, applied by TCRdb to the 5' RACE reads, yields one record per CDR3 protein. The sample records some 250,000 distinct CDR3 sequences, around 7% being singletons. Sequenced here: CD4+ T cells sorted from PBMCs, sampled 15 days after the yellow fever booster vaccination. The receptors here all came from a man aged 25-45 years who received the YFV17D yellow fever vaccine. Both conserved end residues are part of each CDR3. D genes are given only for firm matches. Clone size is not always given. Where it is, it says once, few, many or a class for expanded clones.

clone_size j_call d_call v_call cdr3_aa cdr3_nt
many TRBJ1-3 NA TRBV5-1 CASSLEGTGNTIYF TGCGCCAGCAGCTTGGAGGGGACTGGAAACACCATATATTTT
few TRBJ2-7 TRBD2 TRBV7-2 CDSSRFHSPGLVTEQYF TGTGACAGCAGCCGATTTCACTCCCCGGGACTAGTGACCGAGCAGTACTTC
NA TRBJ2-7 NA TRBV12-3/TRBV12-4 CASSLDESYEQYF TGTGCCAGCAGTTTGGACGAGTCCTACGAGCAGTACTTC
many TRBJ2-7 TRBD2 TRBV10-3 CAINPGLAGNEQYF TGTGCCATTAATCCGGGACTAGCGGGAAACGAGCAGTACTTC
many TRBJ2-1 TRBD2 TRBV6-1 CASSDLAGGMYEQFF TGTGCCAGCAGCGACCTAGCGGGAGGGATGTATGAGCAGTTCTTC
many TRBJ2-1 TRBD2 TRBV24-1 CATSDPGLAGGFEQFF TGTGCCACCAGTGACCCGGGACTAGCGGGAGGGTTTGAGCAGTTCTTC
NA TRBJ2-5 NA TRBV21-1 CASSISGTGGETQYF TGTGCCAGCAGCATCTCCGGGACAGGGGGGGAGACCCAGTACTTC
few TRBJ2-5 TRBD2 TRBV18 CASSSGATSGIRETQYF TGTGCCAGCTCATCCGGCGCGACTAGCGGGATTAGAGAGACCCAGTACTTC
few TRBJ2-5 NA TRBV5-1 CASSQPSELRETQYF TGCGCCAGCAGCCAGCCGTCCGAACTTAGGGAGACCCAGTACTTC
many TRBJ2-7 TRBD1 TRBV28 CASSSTGTGFVEQYF TGTGCCAGCAGCTCAACCGGGACAGGGTTCGTGGAGCAGTACTTC
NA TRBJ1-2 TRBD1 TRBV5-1 CASSWRQGGASNYGYTF TGCGCCAGCAGCTGGCGACAGGGAGGGGCGTCTAACTATGGCTACACCTTC
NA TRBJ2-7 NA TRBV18 CASSPSLRGTYEQYF TGTGCCAGCTCACCTTCCTTACGCGGGACCTACGAGCAGTACTTC
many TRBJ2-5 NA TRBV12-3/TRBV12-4 CASSLGLSEETQYF TGTGCCAGCAGTTTAGGACTATCAGAAGAGACCCAGTACTTC
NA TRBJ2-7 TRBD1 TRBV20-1 CSAGGQITNEQYF TGCAGTGCAGGGGGACAGATAACTAACGAGCAGTACTTC
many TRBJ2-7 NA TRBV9 CASSVDHPSREQYF TGTGCCAGCAGCGTAGATCATCCCAGCCGGGAGCAGTACTTC
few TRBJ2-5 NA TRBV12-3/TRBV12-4 CASRGLAFLGETQYF TGTGCCAGCAGGGGGCTAGCTTTTTTGGGGGAGACCCAGTACTTC
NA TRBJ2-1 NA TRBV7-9 CASSLSGVRVFNEQFF TGTGCCAGCAGCTTAAGTGGGGTTCGGGTATTCAATGAGCAGTTCTTC
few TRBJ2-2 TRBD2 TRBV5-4 CASSLAGGNTGELFF TGTGCCAGCAGCTTGGCGGGAGGTAACACCGGGGAGCTGTTTTTT
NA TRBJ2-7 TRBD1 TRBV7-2 CASSSGQAYYEQYF TGTGCCAGCAGCTCTGGACAGGCGTATTACGAGCAGTACTTC
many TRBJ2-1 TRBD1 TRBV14 CASSRAGTGYNEQFF TGTGCCAGCAGCCGCGCCGGGACAGGTTACAATGAGCAGTTCTTC
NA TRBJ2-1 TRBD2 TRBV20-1 CSARSSGAGYEQFF TGCAGTGCTCGTTCAAGCGGGGCCGGTTATGAGCAGTTCTTC
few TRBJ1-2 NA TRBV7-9 CASSSDGPGGYTF TGTGCCAGCAGCTCTGACGGGCCGGGGGGCTACACCTTC
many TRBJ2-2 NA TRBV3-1 CASSQDRTKRPGELFF TGTGCCAGCAGCCAAGATCGTACCAAACGTCCCGGGGAGCTGTTTTTT
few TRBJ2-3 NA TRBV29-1 CSADRRSGSTDTQYF TGCAGCGCTGATCGGAGGTCAGGAAGCACAGATACGCAGTATTTT
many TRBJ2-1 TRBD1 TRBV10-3 CAISAWGAGGNEQFF TGTGCCATCAGTGCTTGGGGAGCAGGGGGAAATGAGCAGTTCTTC
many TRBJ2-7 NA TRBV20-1 CSARVSSEGYEQYF TGCAGTGCTAGAGTGTCCAGCGAAGGCTACGAGCAGTACTTC
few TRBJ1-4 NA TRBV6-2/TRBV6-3 CASSYGENSEKLFF TGTGCCAGCAGTTATGGAGAAAATAGTGAAAAACTGTTTTTT
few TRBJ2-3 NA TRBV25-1 CASSEIYTQYF TGTGCCAGCAGTGAGATATATACGCAGTATTTT
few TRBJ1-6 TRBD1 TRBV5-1 CASSLQGQGQSPLHF TGCGCCAGCAGCCTACAAGGACAGGGCCAATCACCCCTCCACTTT
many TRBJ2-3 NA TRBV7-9 CASSLGTTRTDTQYF TGTGCCAGCAGCTTAGGCACGACCCGCACAGATACGCAGTATTTT
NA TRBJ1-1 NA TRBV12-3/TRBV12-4 CASSPLGAATEAFF TGTGCCAGCAGTCCCCTGGGGGCAGCTACTGAAGCTTTCTTT
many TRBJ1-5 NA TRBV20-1 CSGLQDSNQPQHF TGCAGCGGCTTACAGGATAGCAATCAGCCCCAGCATTTT
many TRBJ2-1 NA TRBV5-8 CASSVLDGEQFF TGTGCCAGCAGCGTCCTAGACGGGGAGCAGTTCTTC
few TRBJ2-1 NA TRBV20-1 CSRLLAREQFF TGCAGTAGATTACTGGCCCGGGAGCAGTTCTTC
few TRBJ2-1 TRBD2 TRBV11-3 CASSHGLAGVLDNEQFF TGTGCCAGCAGCCACGGACTAGCGGGAGTTCTTGACAATGAGCAGTTCTTC
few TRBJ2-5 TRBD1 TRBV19 CASSFRTGKAQYF TGTGCCAGTAGTTTCCGGACAGGGAAGGCCCAGTACTTC
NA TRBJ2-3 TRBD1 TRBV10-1 CASSGDRGTRTSLDTQYF TGCGCCAGCAGTGGGGACAGGGGGACCAGGACTAGTTTAGATACGCAGTATTTT
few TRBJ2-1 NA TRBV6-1 CASSEPRLRSKFF TGTGCCAGCAGTGAACCAAGACTCAGAAGCAAGTTCTTC
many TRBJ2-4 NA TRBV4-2 CASSAEAGAGNIQYF TGTGCCAGCAGCGCCGAAGCAGGGGCTGGAAACATTCAGTACTTC
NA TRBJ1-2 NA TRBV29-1 CSVPKAGSLVGYTF TGCAGCGTCCCAAAGGCAGGCAGCCTCGTTGGCTACACCTTC
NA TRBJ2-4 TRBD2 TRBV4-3 CASSQDIGTSGRAAKNIQYF TGCGCCAGCAGTCAAGATATTGGGACTAGCGGGAGGGCAGCCAAAAACATTCAGTACTTC
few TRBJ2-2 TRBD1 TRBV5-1 CASSLLGQGTTGELFF TGCGCCAGCAGCTTGTTGGGACAGGGTACCACCGGGGAGCTGTTTTTT
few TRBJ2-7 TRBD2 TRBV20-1 CSASSGRAYEQYF TGCAGTGCGAGTAGCGGGAGGGCGTACGAGCAGTACTTC
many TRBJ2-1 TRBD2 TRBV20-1 CSADISGSNEQFF TGCAGCGCGGATATTAGCGGGAGCAATGAGCAGTTCTTC
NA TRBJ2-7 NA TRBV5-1 CARSLERSGEQYF TGCGCCAGAAGCTTGGAAAGGAGCGGTGAGCAGTACTTC
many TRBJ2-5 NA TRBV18 CASSSGVQETQYF TGTGCCAGCTCCTCGGGCGTCCAAGAGACCCAGTACTTC
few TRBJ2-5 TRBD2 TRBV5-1 CASSRGLADSQETQYF TGCGCCAGCAGCCGCGGACTAGCGGATTCCCAAGAGACCCAGTACTTC
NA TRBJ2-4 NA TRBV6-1 CSSSVRGAAKLAKNIQYF TGTTCCAGCAGCGTACGGGGGGCAGCTAAACTAGCCAAAAACATTCAGTACTTC
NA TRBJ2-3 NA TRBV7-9 CAISFLGTDTQYF TGTGCCATCAGCTTTCTAGGCACAGATACGCAGTATTTT
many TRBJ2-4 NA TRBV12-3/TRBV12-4 CASSPRSPGHIQYF TGTGCCAGCAGTCCCCGGTCCCCGGGGCACATTCAGTACTTC